Each of the 14 T cell receptor beta chains below was sequenced from the same sample in a study of PD-1 blockade in classical Hodgkin lymphoma. Each of the patients experienced relapse following autologous stem cell transplantation, and their brentuximab vedotin exposure differed. Data came from immunoSEQ multiplex PCR; TCRdb stores just in-frame clones and leaves some out. This table holds some 31,000 clones, under 70% found once. The sample in question was peripheral blood mononuclear cells (PBMCs), obtained before the second cycle of nivolumab. The receptors were sampled from a human donor with classical Hodgkin lymphoma.

This clone was seen a few times. The CDR3 DNA follows: TGTGCCAGCAGCTTTGATAGGAGCTCCTACAATGAGCAGTTCTTC. This sequence encodes CASSFDRSSYNEQFF. This rearrangement joins TRBV11-1 to TRBJ2-1; D ambiguous. Germline V gives CDR1 SGHAT, CDR2 FQDESV (reference sequence). Trimming took off 3 bases at V and 0 bases at J, with 9 bases between the two ends. This CDR3 is 15 amino acids long.

This clone was seen a handful of times. The V gene is TRBV5-8, the J gene TRBJ2-5; 8 nucleotides line up with TRBD1. The length of the CDR3 is 15 residues. The V gene's germline CDR1 is SGHTS and CDR2 YDEGEE. V shed 0 bases, J shed 5 bases, and the junction held 6 bases outside the gene matches. This CDR3 is CASSLGQGARETQYF. CDR3 DNA: TGTGCCAGCAGCTTGGGGCAGGGGGCGCGGGAGACCCAGTACTTC.

This clone was picked up many times. The V call is TRBV7-2, the J call TRBJ2-1; 8 nucleotides match TRBD1. V lost 3 bases, J lost 8 bases, and 21 bases stayed unmatched. Germline-derived CDR1 and CDR2 are SGHTA and FQGNSA. The CDR3 spans 19 residues. The CDR3, as DNA: TGTGCCAGCAGCTTTTGGCCGGTCGTAGGACAGGGAATTGGGGATGAGCAGTTCTTC. This sequence encodes CASSFWPVVGQGIGDEQFF.

J is TRBJ2-3 and V is TRBV7-2; a weak D match, TRBD2 (5 bases). V was trimmed by 6 bases and J by 2 bases, leaving 12 bases between them. CDR3 length: 14 amino acids. CDR1 and CDR2 from the germline V gene are SGHTA and FQGNSA. CDR3 amino acids: CASRMNSVTDTQYF. CDR3 in DNA: TGTGCCAGCAGGATGAATAGCGTCACAGATACGCAGTATTTT.

As to this clone: A read error may produce the germline difference seen at one junction end. The V gene is TRBV27, the J gene TRBJ2-1; D is possibly TRBD1 (6 bases). The germline gives CDR1 MNHEY, CDR2 SMNVEV (reference sequence). The CDR3 contains 15 residues. CDR3 nucleotide sequence: TGTGCCGGCAGTTTAAGCCGGGACACCTACAATGAGCAGTTCTTC. Protein product: CAGSLSRDTYNEQFF.

This clone was seen only a few times. This chain joins TRBV5-4 and TRBJ2-3, with D possibly matching TRBD1 (5 bases). CDR1 and CDR2 (germline): SGHNT, YYREEE (reference sequence). The CDR3 loop spans 15 amino acids. The V gene lost 0 bases and the J gene lost 1 base, with 9 bases spanning the gap. CDR3: CASSLGQTGTDTQYF. DNA of the CDR3: TGTGCCAGCAGCTTGGGACAGACTGGCACAGATACGCAGTATTTT.

The rearrangement joins TRBV6-5 to TRBJ1-2, with D perhaps TRBD1 (6 bases). With 7 bases removed from V and 7 bases from J, the gap between germline ends came to 16 bases. In germline, CDR1 is MNHEY, CDR2 SVGAGI. The CDR3 has 13 residues. Written as DNA, the CDR3 is TGTGCCAGCACCAAAAACACAGGGAGTGGCTACACCTTC. This translates into CASTKNTGSGYTF.

This sequence joins TRBV27 and TRBJ2-4; possibly TRBD1 for D (6 bases). CDR3 length: 13 amino acids. Trimming took 2 bases from V and 6 from J, leaving 8 bases between them. CDR1 is MNHEY, CDR2 SMNVEV, per germline (reference sequence). Here the CDR3 DNA reads TGTGCCAGCAGTTTAGACAGGCGAAACATTCAGTACTTC. The encoded protein is CASSLDRRNIQYF.

This sequence joins TRBV2 and TRBJ1-4, with D possibly matching TRBD1 (6 bases). The CDR3 spans 16 residues. Trimming shortened V by 0 bases and J by 8 bases, and 16 bases separated the two germline ends. CDR1 and CDR2 (germline): SNHLY, FYNNEI. CDR3 nucleotides: TGTGCCAGCAGTGAAGCTCAGGCAGGGGCGGAAGAAAAACTGTTTTTT. It is translated as CASSEAQAGAEEKLFF.

The chain is built from TRBV25-1 and TRBJ2-2; D remains unclear. This CDR3 spans 15 amino acids. V dropped 1 base and J dropped 1 base, with 7 bases sitting between them. The germline CDR1 and CDR2 sequences are MGHDK and SYGVNS. CDR3 loop: CASSEFPGNTGELFF. CDR3 coding DNA: TGTGCCAGCAGTGAATTCCCGGGGAACACCGGGGAGCTGTTTTTT.

The chain carries TRBV11-3 and TRBJ2-2; tentatively, D is TRBD1 or TRBD2 (5 bases each). This CDR3 comprises 14 residues. The V gene's germline CDR1 is SGHNT and CDR2 YENEEA. Trimming removed 5 bases from V and 9 bases from J, with 16 bases in between. The CDR3 reads CASSRDHWDRELFF. As DNA, the CDR3 is TGTGCCAGCAGCCGGGACCATTGGGACCGGGAGCTGTTTTTT.

The CDR3 sequence: CASSPSDGTGEVWDTEAFF. CDR3 DNA sequence: TGTGCCAGCAGCCCCAGTGACGGGACAGGGGAAGTTTGGGACACTGAAGCTTTCTTT. This chain uses TRBV5-4 with TRBJ1-1; 10 bases match TRBD1. Per the germline V gene, CDR1 is SGHNT and CDR2 is YYREEE (reference sequence). V trimming: 4 bases; J trimming: 3 bases; junction bases outside the gene matches: 18. The length of the CDR3 is 19 residues.

The DNA of the CDR3 is TGTGCCAGCAGCGTTGATTTTAGCACAGATACGCAGTATTTT. It encodes CASSVDFSTDTQYF. The V call is TRBV9, the J call TRBJ2-3; D remains unclear. The CDR3 loop spans 14 amino acids. The V gene lost 2 bases and the J gene lost 0 bases, with 7 bases spanning the gap. Germline V lookup: CDR1 SGDLS, CDR2 YYNGEE.

This clone was seen once. The rearrangement uses TRBV27 and TRBJ2-4; TRBD1 aligns across 8 bases. Losses at the gene ends were 6 bases for V and 0 bases for J; bases not matched to a gene: 7. Germline V gives CDR1 MNHEY, CDR2 SMNVEV (reference sequence). The CDR3 length is 16 residues. As DNA, the CDR3 is TGTGCCAGCAGGACCGGGACAGGACTAGCCAAAAACATTCAGTACTTC. It codes for CASRTGTGLAKNIQYF.